Listed below are T cell receptor beta chains from one sample, sequenced in a study of circulating and synovial CD4+ cells in juvenile arthritis. Libraries were prepared by immunoSEQ multiplex PCR; TCRdb keeps only in-frame clonotypes and omits some of them. The sample consists of around 35,000 clones, roughly 96% of them appearing once. Sequencing used CD4+ T cells from blood. The origin of the receptors is a human donor with juvenile idiopathic arthritis. Each CDR3 is given with its conserved first and last residue. A D gene is named only where the DNA matches it firmly. Size is omitted from some rows. Given values are once, few, many or a class for expanded clones.

TRBJ1-1	.	TRBD1	TRBV28	CASRPDRVKTEAFF	TGTGCCAGCAGACCAGACAGGGTAAAAACTGAAGCTTTCTTT
TRBJ1-2	.	.	TRBV2	CASKGSGGNF	TGTGCCAGCAAGGGAAGCGGGGGGAACTTC
TRBJ2-1	once	TRBD1	TRBV27	CASSSAGQGYNEQFF	TGTGCCAGCAGTTCGGCGGGACAGGGCTACAATGAGCAGTTCTTC
TRBJ1-4	.	.	TRBV5-5	CASSLLFAQGPNEKLFF	TGTGCCAGCAGCTTGCTTTTCGCGCAGGGTCCCAATGAAAAACTGTTTTTT
TRBJ2-5	.	.	TRBV27	CASSFQGHSQETQYF	TGTGCCAGCAGTTTCCAGGGACATTCTCAAGAGACCCAGTACTTC
TRBJ1-1	.	.	TRBV5-6	CASSFGGEVEAFF	TGTGCCAGCAGCTTTGGGGGGGAGGTTGAAGCTTTCTTT
TRBJ1-5	.	.	TRBV5-6	CASSSGWGNQPQHF	TGTGCCAGCAGCTCAGGTTGGGGCAATCAGCCCCAGCATTTT
TRBJ1-6	.	TRBD1	TRBV28	CASAGGVNSPLHF	TGTGCCAGCGCAGGGGGTGTGAATTCACCCCTCCACTTT
TRBJ1-2	.	TRBD1	TRBV19	CASSMTHGTVHGYTF	TGTGCCAGTAGTATGACACACGGGACAGTGCACGGCTACACCTTC
TRBJ1-2	.	.	TRBV29-1	CSVEDPRGYTF	TGCAGCGTTGAAGATCCTAGGGGTTACACCTTC
TRBJ2-6	.	.	TRBV18	CASSPPGQKTSGANVLTF	TGTGCCAGCTCACCACCGGGACAAAAAACCTCTGGGGCCAACGTCCTGACTTTC
TRBJ2-7	.	TRBD1	TRBV6-5	CASSYSIQGAWEQYF	TGTGCCAGCAGTTACTCGATACAGGGGGCATGGGAGCAGTACTTC
TRBJ2-3	.	TRBD2	TRBV5-8	CASSWGAGADTQYF	TGTGCCAGCAGCTGGGGAGCGGGAGCAGATACGCAGTATTTT
TRBJ2-6	.	.	TRBV6-7	CASSYSSPGANVLTF	TGTGCCAGCAGTTACTCGAGTCCTGGGGCCAACGTCCTGACTTTC
TRBJ2-3	.	.	TRBV5-4	CASSLGLDGSADTQYF	TGTGCCAGCAGCTTGGGACTAGACGGTTCCGCAGATACGCAGTATTTT
TRBJ1-3	.	TRBD1	TRBV7-2	CASSRQGAGNTIYF	TGTGCCAGCAGCCGACAGGGGGCTGGAAACACCATATATTTT